This record looks at one T cell receptor (beta chain) sequence and its context. This specimen comes from a study of blood T cell repertoires in COVID-19. Study information: PBMCs, B-cell-depleted T cells, or T cells provided the cDNA or gDNA that made up the material.

From germline, CDR1 is SGHTA and CDR2 FQGNSA. The J segment lost 2 bases and the V segment lost 5 bases, leaving 18 bases of the junction unmatched. The CDR3 is made up of 18 amino acids. Self-reported history from a screening survey and questionnaire set each donor's cohort. Sequencing was performed with immunoSEQ multiplex PCR; in TCRdb, only in-frame clones are kept and a portion is missing. The data contain about 140,000 clones, roughly 83% of them singletons. Sequenced material: PBMCs or T cells enriched from blood (not recorded which). The source of this sequence is a man between 35 and 55 years old with acute COVID-19. This chain links TRBV7-2 with TRBJ2-7; 7 nucleotides agree with TRBD2. The CDR3 protein is CASSPTTRKAGLPYEQYF. The CDR3 region has the DNA TGTGCCAGCAGCCCAACCACCAGAAAGGCGGGACTACCCTACGAGCAGTACTTC.